These 15 T cell receptor beta chains originate from one sample sequenced in a study of shared clonotypes between healthy human individuals. The assay was immunoSEQ multiplex PCR, and TCRdb's table has in-frame clones only and misses some. The data hold 2 million to 2.5 million clones, with 85% to 95% observed a single time. Sequenced input: naive CD4+ T cells sorted from blood. Subset indicated: CD45RA+ positively selected. All receptors come from a man between 18 and 29 years old in good health.

The V and J genes are TRBV6-5 and TRBJ2-7; 7 nucleotides agree with TRBD1. V lost 7 bases to trimming and J lost 2 bases; unmatched junction nucleotides: 11. The CDR3 has 15 residues. CDR1 MNHEY and CDR2 SVGAGI come from the germline V gene. CDR3 sequence: CASKTGPTEAYEQYF. In nucleotides, the CDR3 is TGTGCCAGCAAGACAGGGCCCACGGAGGCCTACGAGCAGTACTTC.

Details on this clone: This sample includes further DNA sequences coding for the same CDR3. The chain joins TRBV10-3 to TRBJ1-5, with D perhaps matching TRBD1 (5 bases). In germline, CDR1 is ENHRY, CDR2 SYGVKD. V lost 4 bases to trimming and J lost 2 bases, with 6 bases between them. This CDR3 is built from 13 residues. The chain's CDR3 is CAISGGGNQPQHF. The CDR3 coding sequence is TGTGCCATCAGTGGGGGGGGCAATCAGCCCCAGCATTTT.

This rearrangement joins TRBV27 to TRBJ2-4; 9 bases are shared with TRBD1. V lost 5 bases and J lost 6; bases outside the gene matches: 20. The CDR3 has 19 residues. Germline V gives CDR1 MNHEY, CDR2 SMNVEV (reference sequence). CDR3 sequence: CASSPTTPVGTGRTNIQYF. CDR3 nucleotides: TGTGCCAGCAGTCCCACCACTCCGGTCGGGACAGGGCGGACAAACATTCAGTACTTC.

V and J are TRBV30 and TRBJ1-6, with TRBD1 matching 9 bases. Looked up from germline, CDR1 is GTSNPN and CDR2 is SVGIG (reference sequence). J lost 10 bases, V lost 5 bases, and 12 bases had no gene match. CDR3 size: 15 residues. The CDR3 DNA is TGTGCCTGGGAGGTTAGGACAGGGGTAAAGTCACCCCTCCACTTT. Its protein product is CAWEVRTGVKSPLHF.

This clone has a handful of counts. The same CDR3 is also encoded by other DNA sequences in this sample. The rearrangement links TRBV7-9 to TRBJ1-5; TRBD1 matches 7 bases. The V gene's germline CDR1 is SEHNR and CDR2 FQNEAQ (reference sequence). The CDR3 runs 13 residues. V lost 4 bases and J lost 4; bases outside the gene matches: 1. CDR3 residues: CASSSTGNQPQHF. The CDR3 DNA reads as TGTGCCAGCAGCTCGACAGGGAATCAGCCCCAGCATTTT.

This clone showed up just once. The chain has TRBV6-1 and TRBJ1-5, with unresolved D. V shed 1 base and J shed 7 bases, with 8 bases lying between them. Germline V gives CDR1 MNHNS, CDR2 SASEGT. There are 13 residues in the CDR3. CDR3 coding DNA: TGTGCCAGCAGTGAAGGGTATAGGCAGCCCCAGCATTTT. Translation gives CASSEGYRQPQHF.

V and J are TRBV5-1 and TRBJ1-2; D unclear. The CDR3 has 14 residues. Germline CDR1 reads SGHRS; CDR2 reads YFSETQ. V gave up 0 bases and J gave up 2 bases, with 8 bases separating them. CDR3 nucleotide sequence: TGCGCCAGCAGCTTGGCAACGCCGAACTATGGCTACACCTTC. It specifies CASSLATPNYGYTF. The complete variable domain, with remaining parts taken from reference TRBV5-1 and TRBJ1-2, reads KAGVTQTPRYLIKTRGQQVTLSCSPISGHRSVSWYQQTPGQGLQFLFEYFSETQRNKGNFPGRFSGRQFSNSRSEMNVSTLELGDSALYLCASSLATPNYGYTFGSGTRLTVV.

This chain connects TRBV7-2 to TRBJ2-5; D may be TRBD2 (6 bases). The CDR3 length is 11 residues. The ends were cut back, 3 bases at V and 7 bases at J, with 6 bases in the middle. The germline V gene encodes CDR1 SGHTA and CDR2 FQGNSA. The CDR3 coding sequence is TGTGCCAGCAGCTTCGGGGGGACCCAGTACTTC. Amino acid sequence: CASSFGGTQYF.

About this clone itself: One end of the junction is discordant with germline, which a read error may explain. This sequence joins TRBV7-2 and TRBJ1-4; D remains ambiguous. The germline gives CDR1 SGHTA, CDR2 FQGNSA. This CDR3 spans 13 amino acids. The CDR3 bases are TGTGCCAGCAGCTTAGGTGCGGCGCGAGAGTGCGTTTTT. Encoded protein: CASSLGAARECVF.

The rearrangement links TRBV5-8 to TRBJ2-7; 7 nucleotides agree with TRBD1. Germline V gene data show CDR1 as SGHTS and CDR2 as YDEGEE. This CDR3 is 14 amino acids long. V trimming: 5 bases; J trimming: 2 bases; junction bases outside the gene matches: 7. The CDR3 loop is CASRATGHPYEQYF. In nucleotides, the CDR3 is TGTGCCAGCAGGGCGACAGGGCACCCCTACGAGCAGTACTTC.

The chain employs TRBV5-1 and TRBJ2-6, with D perhaps given as TRBD1 or TRBD2 (7 bases each). The CDR3 is 19 residues long. CDR1 is SGHRS and CDR2 is YFSETQ in the germline V gene. Trimming cost V 3 bases and J 2 bases, with 21 bases left between them. CDR3 nucleotide sequence: TGCGCCAGCAGCTCTGACAGGGCTAGGACTAGAACTGGGGCCAACGTCCTGACTTTC. Amino acid sequence: CASSSDRARTRTGANVLTF.

On this clone itself: The sample holds other DNA sequences that translate to the same CDR3. The V gene is TRBV5-4, the J gene TRBJ1-3; D unresolved. The CDR3 length is 13 residues. Germline CDR1 SGHNT, CDR2 YYREEE (reference sequence). Trimming shortened V by 0 bases and J by 2 bases, and 3 bases separated the two germline ends. In nucleotides, the CDR3 is TGTGCCAGCAGCTTGGATCCTGGAAACACCATATATTTT. It encodes CASSLDPGNTIYF.

Details on this clone: At one boundary the junction diverges from the germline segment, which might be a read error. In nucleotides, the CDR3 is TGTGCCTGGACAGGGGGCTATGATTCACCCCTCCACTTT. Translating it yields CAWTGGYDSPLHF. The V gene is TRBV30, the J gene TRBJ1-6; 8 bases match TRBD1. The germline CDR1 and CDR2 sequences are GTSNPN and SVGIG (reference sequence). CDR3 size: 13 residues.

Only one count was recorded for this clone. J is TRBJ1-4 and V is TRBV4-1; a possible D gene is TRBD1 (6 bases). The V end was cut by 8 bases, the J end by 3 bases, with 16 bases between. There are 15 residues in the CDR3. The germline gives CDR1 MGHRA, CDR2 YSYEKL. The CDR3 DNA follows: TGCGCCAGCGGCAAAACAGGGAGGGCTAATGAAAAACTGTTTTTT. Translation: CASGKTGRANEKLFF.

This clone has a single count. V gene TRBV28 combines with J gene TRBJ1-1; perhaps TRBD1 as D (6 bases). CDR1 is MDHEN and CDR2 is SYDVKM in the germline V gene. There are 11 residues in the CDR3. The germline V and J ends were trimmed by 7 bases and 6 bases, with 9 bases remaining between them. DNA for the CDR3: TGTGCCAGCACAAGACAGGCTGAAGCTTTCTTT. This encodes CASTRQAEAFF.